This T cell receptor beta chain was captured by sequencing in a study of T cells in Graves' hyperthyroidism and ophthalmopathy. The sample holds many counts of this clonotype. Per germline, CDR1 SGHTS and CDR2 YDEGEE. Trimming left V 4 bases short and J 6 bases short, with 17 bases between. This CDR3 contains 14 residues. It was RNA transcripts that yielded the amplified TCR beta CDR3 regions. The HTBI primer set drove a first-round RT-PCR of the TCR CDR3. TCRdb recomputed calls from the multiplex PCR reads with MiXCR, one row per CDR3 protein. The sample has just under 750,000 distinct CDR3 sequences; under 45% are singletons.

The V call is TRBV5-8, the J call TRBJ2-7, with D possibly being TRBD1 or TRBD2 (5 bases each). Specimen: blood. The receptor comes from a woman aged 40 to 50 with Graves' hyperthyroidism. The CDR3 is CASSLPLGVREQYF. Written as DNA, the CDR3 is TGTGCCAGCAGCCTACCGTTGGGGGTCCGCGAGCAGTACTTC.